The 10 T cell receptor beta chains below come from one sample, sequenced in a study of identical twins. TCRdb processed the 5' RACE reads anew with MiXCR; each CDR3 protein has one entry. This table holds under 300,000 distinct CDR3 sequences, about 8.9% found once. The sample was also reused in another study, on yellow fever vaccine responses in identical twins.

Sequenced input: CD8+ T cells sorted from blood. These receptors originate from a woman aged 18-29 years in good health.

This clonotype has ten or more counts. The V call is TRBV4-1, the J call TRBJ2-7; tentative D call: TRBD2 (5 bases). Germline V gene lookup returns CDR1 MGHRA and CDR2 YSYEKL. V was shortened by 0 bases and J by 3 bases, with 15 bases between the two germline ends. This CDR3 region has 16 residues. The CDR3 DNA reads as TGCGCCAGCAGCCAAGATGGGCCAACAAGCGGCTACGAGCAGTACTTC. It translates to CASSQDGPTSGYEQYF.

This clonotype occurred a few times. The V and J genes are TRBV4-3 and TRBJ2-7, with D perhaps matching TRBD1 (6 bases). This CDR3 spans 17 amino acids. V lost 0 bases, J lost 1 base, and 16 bases lay in between. Germline CDR1 and CDR2: LGHNA and YSLEER. CDR3 protein: CASSQEGPQGLSYEQYF. The DNA for the CDR3 is TGCGCCAGCAGCCAAGAGGGTCCACAGGGCCTTTCCTACGAGCAGTACTTC.

This clonotype has more than one count but fewer than ten. This rearrangement joins TRBV11-2 to TRBJ2-3; 10 bases agree with TRBD2. This CDR3 spans 16 amino acids. Trimming removed 0 bases from V and 6 bases from J; junction bases left unmatched: 6. Germline CDR1 SGHAT, CDR2 FQNNGV. The CDR3 nucleotides are TGTGCCAGCAGCTTAGAATCTAGCGGGAGATTGGATACGCAGTATTTT. This sequence encodes CASSLESSGRLDTQYF.

This clonotype was seen ten or more times. The DNA for the CDR3 is TGCAGTGCCCGCGGATTGGCCGTGAGCTCCTACAATGAGCAGTTCTTC. Amino acid sequence: CSARGLAVSSYNEQFF. V usage is TRBV20-1 and J usage is TRBJ2-1; D not certain. Trimming left V 6 bases short and J 0 bases short, with 18 bases between. Germline loops: CDR1 DFQATT, CDR2 SNEGSKA (reference sequence). The CDR3 is made up of 16 amino acids.

This clonotype was found many times. The J gene is TRBJ2-7, the V gene TRBV7-9; no firm D call. The V end lost 3 bases, the J end lost 4 bases, and 13 bases lay between the germline ends. The germline gives CDR1 SEHNR, CDR2 FQNEAQ (reference sequence). The CDR3 has 14 residues. The CDR3 DNA reads as TGTGCCAGCAGCTTTTCGGAGAACTCGTACGAGCAGTACTTC. Translated, it gives CASSFSENSYEQYF.

The V call is TRBV20-1, the J call TRBJ2-7; 9 bases align to TRBD2. CDR3 length equals 15 residues. The V segment lost 1 base and the J segment 2 bases; nucleotides outside the gene matches: 6. The V gene's germline CDR1 is DFQATT and CDR2 SNEGSKA (reference sequence). The CDR3 reads CSARGPSGGPYEQYF. The CDR3 bases are TGCAGTGCTAGAGGTCCCAGCGGGGGGCCCTACGAGCAGTACTTC.

Comment on this clonotype: A single base separates this from a much larger clone, so it may be a read error. This rearrangement joins TRBV12-3 or TRBV12-4 to TRBJ2-7; D might be TRBD2 (5 bases). The CDR3 covers 12 residues. This CDR3 reads CASSFGGYVQYF. The CDR3 nucleotides are TGTGCCAGCAGTTTTGGAGGCTACGTGCAGTACTTC.

In this sample, this clonotype turned up a few times. The J gene is TRBJ2-7, the V gene TRBV4-1; D is tentatively TRBD1 or TRBD2 (6 bases each). Germline CDR1 MGHRA, CDR2 YSYEKL. The length of the CDR3 is 15 residues. V lost 3 bases and J 6 bases, leaving 18 bases between the germline ends. In DNA, the CDR3 is TGCGCCAGCAGCCAGGTGCTGGGGGGCTCCCCCGAGCAGTACTTC. Protein product: CASSQVLGGSPEQYF.

The rearrangement links TRBV7-9 to TRBJ2-1, with D tentatively TRBD2 (6 bases). Trimming removed 7 bases from V and 9 bases from J, with 22 bases in between. The V gene's germline CDR1 is SEHNR and CDR2 FQNEAQ (reference sequence). This CDR3 region has 15 residues. CDR3 nucleotides: TGTGCCAGCAAGATAACGCTCGGGACTCGTCGTGAGCAGTTCTTC. Translating gives CASKITLGTRREQFF.

J is TRBJ2-3 and V is TRBV14, with D possibly TRBD2 on 5 matching bases. The CDR3 is 16 residues long. Germline V gene data show CDR1 as SGHDN and CDR2 as FVKESK. The V end lost 0 bases, the J end lost 6 bases, and 16 bases lay between the germline ends. This CDR3 reads CASSQDLSGNGDTQYF. The CDR3 coding sequence is TGTGCCAGCAGCCAAGATCTTTCCGGGAACGGGGATACGCAGTATTTT.